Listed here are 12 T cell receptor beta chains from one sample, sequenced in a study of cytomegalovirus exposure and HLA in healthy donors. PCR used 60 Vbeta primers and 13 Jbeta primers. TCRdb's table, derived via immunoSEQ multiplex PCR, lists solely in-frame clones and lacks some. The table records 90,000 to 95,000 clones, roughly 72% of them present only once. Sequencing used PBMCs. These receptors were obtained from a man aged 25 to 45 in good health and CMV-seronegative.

CDR3 sequence (DNA): TGTGCCAGCAGCTTATGGACTAGCGGAGAAGAGACCCAGTACTTC. As protein: CASSLWTSGEETQYF. This sequence joins TRBV7-2 and TRBJ2-5, with TRBD2 identical over 10 bases. The CDR3 has 15 amino acids. With 2 bases clipped from V and 3 bases from J, the junction kept 3 bases outside the gene matches. Germline V gene lookup returns CDR1 SGHTA and CDR2 FQGNSA.

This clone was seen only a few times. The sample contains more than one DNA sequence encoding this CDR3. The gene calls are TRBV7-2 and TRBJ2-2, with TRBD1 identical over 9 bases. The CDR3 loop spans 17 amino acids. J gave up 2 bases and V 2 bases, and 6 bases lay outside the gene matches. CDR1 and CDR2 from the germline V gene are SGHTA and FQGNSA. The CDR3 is CASSLNPGQGNTGELFF. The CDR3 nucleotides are TGTGCCAGCAGCTTAAACCCGGGACAGGGCAACACCGGGGAGCTGTTTTTT.

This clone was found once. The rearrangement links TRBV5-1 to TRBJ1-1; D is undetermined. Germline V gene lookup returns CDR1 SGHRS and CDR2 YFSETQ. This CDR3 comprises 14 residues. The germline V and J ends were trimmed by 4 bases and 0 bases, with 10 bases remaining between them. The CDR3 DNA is TGCGCCAGCAGCCCAAACGGGGTGAACACTGAAGCTTTCTTT. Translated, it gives CASSPNGVNTEAFF.

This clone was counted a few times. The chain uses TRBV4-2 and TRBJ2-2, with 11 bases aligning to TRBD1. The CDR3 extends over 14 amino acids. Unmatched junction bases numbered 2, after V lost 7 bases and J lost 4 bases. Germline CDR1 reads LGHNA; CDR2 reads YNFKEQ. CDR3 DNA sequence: TGTGCCAGCACCGGGACAGGGGGCACCGGGGAGCTGTTTTTT. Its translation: CASTGTGGTGELFF.

The CDR3 spells CASLPRVSGNTIYF. CDR3 in DNA: TGTGCCAGTCTTCCCAGGGTCTCTGGAAACACCATATATTTT. The genes are TRBV19 and TRBJ1-3, with D possibly being TRBD1 (5 bases). The V end lost 8 bases, the J end lost 0 bases, and 11 bases lay between the germline ends. The CDR3 contains 14 residues. The germline V gene encodes CDR1 LNHDA and CDR2 SQIVND (reference sequence).

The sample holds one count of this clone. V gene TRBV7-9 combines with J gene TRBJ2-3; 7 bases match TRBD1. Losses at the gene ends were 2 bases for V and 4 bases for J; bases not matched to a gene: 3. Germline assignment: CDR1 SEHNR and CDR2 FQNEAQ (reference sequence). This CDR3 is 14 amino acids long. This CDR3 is CASSLSQGADTQYF. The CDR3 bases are TGTGCCAGCAGCTTATCTCAGGGGGCAGATACGCAGTATTTT.

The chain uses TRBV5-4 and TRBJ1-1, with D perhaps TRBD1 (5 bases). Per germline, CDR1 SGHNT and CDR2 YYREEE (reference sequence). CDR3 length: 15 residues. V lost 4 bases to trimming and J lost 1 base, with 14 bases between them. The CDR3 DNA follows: TGTGCCAGCAGCACTACGACAGAGAAGAACACTGAAGCTTTCTTT. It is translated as CASSTTTEKNTEAFF.

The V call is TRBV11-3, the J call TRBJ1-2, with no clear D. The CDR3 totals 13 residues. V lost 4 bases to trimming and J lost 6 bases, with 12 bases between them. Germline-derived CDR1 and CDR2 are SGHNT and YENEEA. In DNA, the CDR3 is TGTGCCAGCAGCTCCCGGGGAGGTAATGGCTACACCTTC. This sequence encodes CASSSRGGNGYTF.

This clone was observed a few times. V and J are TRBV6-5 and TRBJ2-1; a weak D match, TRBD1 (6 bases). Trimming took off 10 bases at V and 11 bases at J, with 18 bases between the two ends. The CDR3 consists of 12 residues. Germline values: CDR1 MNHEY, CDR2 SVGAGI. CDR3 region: CATNFKDRKQFF. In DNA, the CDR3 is TGTGCCACCAACTTTAAGGACAGAAAGCAGTTCTTC.

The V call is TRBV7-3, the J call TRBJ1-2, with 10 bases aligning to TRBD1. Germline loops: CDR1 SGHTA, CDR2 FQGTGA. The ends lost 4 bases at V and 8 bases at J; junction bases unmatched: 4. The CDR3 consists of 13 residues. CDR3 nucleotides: TGTGCCAGCAGCTCAGACAGGGGGCAGGGCTACACCTTC. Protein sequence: CASSSDRGQGYTF.

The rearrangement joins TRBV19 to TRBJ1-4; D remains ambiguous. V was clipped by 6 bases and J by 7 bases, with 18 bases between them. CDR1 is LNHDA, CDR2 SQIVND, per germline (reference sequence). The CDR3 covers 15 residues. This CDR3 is CASSLLEGEGEKLFF. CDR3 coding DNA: TGTGCCAGTAGCCTCTTAGAGGGTGAAGGTGAAAAACTGTTTTTT.

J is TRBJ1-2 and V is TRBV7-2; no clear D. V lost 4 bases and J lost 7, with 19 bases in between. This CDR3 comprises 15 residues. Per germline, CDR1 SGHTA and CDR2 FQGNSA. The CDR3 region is CASSSGGWREGGYTF. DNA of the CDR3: TGTGCCAGCAGCTCCGGAGGGTGGAGGGAGGGTGGCTACACCTTC.